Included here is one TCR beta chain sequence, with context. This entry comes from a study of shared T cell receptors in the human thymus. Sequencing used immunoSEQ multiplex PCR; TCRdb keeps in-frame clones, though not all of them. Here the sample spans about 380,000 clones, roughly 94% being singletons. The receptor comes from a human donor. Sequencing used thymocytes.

This CDR3 is CASSPTVLYGYTF. DNA of the CDR3: TGTGCCAGCTCCCCTACAGTGCTCTATGGCTACACCTTC. This sequence joins TRBV18 and TRBJ1-2; no firm D call. The V gene lost 6 bases and the J gene lost 4 bases, with 12 bases spanning the gap. Germline V CDR1 and CDR2: KGHSH, LQKENI. CDR3 length: 13 residues.